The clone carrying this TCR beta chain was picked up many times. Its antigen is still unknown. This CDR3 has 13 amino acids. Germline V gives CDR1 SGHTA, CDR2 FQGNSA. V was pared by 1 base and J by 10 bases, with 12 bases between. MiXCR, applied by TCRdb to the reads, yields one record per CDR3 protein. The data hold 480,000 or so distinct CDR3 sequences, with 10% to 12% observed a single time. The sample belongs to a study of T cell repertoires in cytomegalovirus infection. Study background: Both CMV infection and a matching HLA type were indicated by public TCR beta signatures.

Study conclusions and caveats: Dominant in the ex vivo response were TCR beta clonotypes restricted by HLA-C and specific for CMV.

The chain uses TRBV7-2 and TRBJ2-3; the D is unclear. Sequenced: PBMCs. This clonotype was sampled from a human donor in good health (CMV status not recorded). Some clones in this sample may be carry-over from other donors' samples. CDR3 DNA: TGTGCCAGCAGCTTAGGGGCCGAATTTCCGCAGTATTTT. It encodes CASSLGAEFPQYF.